The 21 T cell receptor beta chains below come from one sample, sequenced in a study of cytomegalovirus exposure and HLA in healthy donors. In the PCR, 60 Vbeta and 13 Jbeta primers were used. Data came from immunoSEQ multiplex PCR; TCRdb stores just in-frame clones and leaves some out. The sample includes some 130,000 clones, roughly 75% of them seen just once. Material: PBMCs. The receptors were sampled from a young man in good health.

This sequence joins TRBV7-6 and TRBJ2-5; TRBD1 matches 10 bases. CDR3 length equals 15 residues. Germline CDR1 SGHVS, CDR2 FNYEAQ. The junction had 4 bases not matched to a gene; V was cut back by 3 bases and J by 3 bases. This CDR3 is CASSFWDRGEETQYF. For the CDR3, the DNA is TGTGCCAGCAGCTTTTGGGACAGGGGCGAAGAGACCCAGTACTTC.

The rearrangement joins TRBV6-6 to TRBJ2-7; possible D gene TRBD2, 5 bases. The germline gives CDR1 MNHNY, CDR2 SVGAGI (reference sequence). The V end lost 5 bases, the J end lost 5 bases, and 13 bases lay between the germline ends. The CDR3 has 13 residues. The CDR3 loop is CASSRLMRDEQYF. DNA of the CDR3: TGTGCCAGCAGTCGCCTTATGAGGGACGAGCAGTACTTC.

The chain joins TRBV7-9 to TRBJ2-7; D may be TRBD2 (5 bases). The CDR3 loop spans 15 amino acids. Deletions cut 1 base from V and 6 bases from J, with 16 bases between. Germline CDR1 is SEHNR and CDR2 is FQNEAQ (reference sequence). The DNA for the CDR3 is TGTGCCAGCAGCTTAGGGGGTGTGGGAGTGAGCGAGCAGTACTTC. As protein: CASSLGGVGVSEQYF. The variable domain in full, completed from reference TRBV7-9 and TRBJ2-7, reads DTGVSQNPRHKITKRGQNVTFRCDPISEHNRLYWYRQTLGQGPEFLTYFQNEAQLEKSRLLSDRFSAERPKGSFSTLEIQRTEQGDSAMYLCASSLGGVGVSEQYFGPGTRLTVT.

The chain links TRBV28 to TRBJ1-5; TRBD1 aligns across 8 bases. The V gene's germline CDR1 is MDHEN and CDR2 SYDVKM. The CDR3 has 15 residues. Germline trimming cut 4 bases from V and 6 bases from J; bases unmatched to any gene: 8. The CDR3 protein is CASSWSDRARQPQHF. The CDR3 DNA reads as TGTGCCAGCAGTTGGTCGGACAGGGCTCGTCAGCCCCAGCATTTT.

The chain links TRBV29-1 to TRBJ2-7; TRBD1 aligns across 8 bases. V lost 1 base to trimming and J lost 5 bases; unmatched junction nucleotides: 7. Germline CDR1 is SQVTM and CDR2 is ANQGSEA. The CDR3 is made up of 14 amino acids. The CDR3 DNA reads as TGCAGCGTTGAAGTTCGCCAGGGGGCGGACGAGCAGTACTTC. Translation gives CSVEVRQGADEQYF.

Details on this clone: An end of the junction does not agree with germline; a read error may underlie this. Other nucleotide sequences from this sample produce the same CDR3. The V and J genes are TRBV7-9 and TRBJ1-1; 8 nucleotides match TRBD1. Per germline, CDR1 SEHNR and CDR2 FQNEAQ (reference sequence). The CDR3 extends over 14 amino acids. CDR3: CSSSLGQGNTEAFF. The CDR3 nucleotides are TGTTCCAGCAGCTTAGGACAGGGGAACACTGAAGCTTTCTTT.

The J gene is TRBJ2-3, the V gene TRBV7-3; 9 nucleotides agree with TRBD2. This CDR3 region has 16 residues. The V segment lost 5 bases and the J segment 2 bases; nucleotides outside the gene matches: 8. Germline CDR1 and CDR2: SGHTA and FQGTGA. This CDR3 is CASSPQGLATTDTQYF. In DNA, the CDR3 is TGTGCCAGCAGCCCTCAGGGACTAGCTACCACAGATACGCAGTATTTT.

The chain has TRBV11-2 and TRBJ2-1, with D unresolved. CDR1 SGHAT and CDR2 FQNNGV come from the germline V gene. V dropped 1 base and J dropped 1 base, with 5 bases sitting between them. The CDR3 has 14 amino acids. CDR3 loop: CASSLVQSYNEQFF. CDR3 in DNA: TGTGCCAGCAGCTTAGTTCAATCCTACAATGAGCAGTTCTTC.

On this clone: Mismatch with germline at one junction end may stem from a read error. The V gene is TRBV15, the J gene TRBJ1-4; TRBD1 might be the D (5 bases). Germline CDR1 and CDR2: LNHNV and YYDKDF (reference sequence). This CDR3 contains 13 residues. This CDR3 reads CATSRDDGGSRTF. CDR3 DNA sequence: TGTGCCACCAGCAGAGATGATGGGGGGTCCCGCACATTT.

The chain carries TRBV7-3 and TRBJ2-3; maybe TRBD2 (6 bases). V gave up 1 base and J gave up 0 bases, with 17 bases separating them. Germline-derived CDR1 and CDR2 are SGHTA and FQGTGA. This CDR3 contains 18 residues. The CDR3: CASSLSPAGLSSTDTQYF. The DNA for the CDR3 is TGTGCCAGCAGCTTAAGCCCAGCGGGCCTCTCTAGCACAGATACGCAGTATTTT.

The rearrangement uses TRBV5-1 and TRBJ2-1; TRBD1 matches 10 bases. The V and J ends lost 4 bases and 9 bases, in that order; junction bases with no gene match: 13. The CDR3 length is 16 residues. The germline CDR1 and CDR2 sequences are SGHRS and YFSETQ. The CDR3 loop is CASSIEPGQGISEQFF. CDR3 coding DNA: TGCGCCAGCAGCATAGAGCCGGGACAGGGGATCTCTGAGCAGTTCTTC.

This chain uses TRBV27 with TRBJ1-1; 7 bases fit TRBD1. The germline CDR1 and CDR2 sequences are MNHEY and SMNVEV (reference sequence). J gave up 5 bases and V 3 bases, and 6 bases lay outside the gene matches. The CDR3 sequence is 14 residues long. CDR3 sequence (DNA): TGTGCCAGCAGTTTCTCCCAGGGGGTAACTGAAGCTTTCTTT. Amino acid sequence: CASSFSQGVTEAFF.

The V and J genes are TRBV5-1 and TRBJ2-7, with D perhaps TRBD1 (5 bases). CDR1 is SGHRS, CDR2 YFSETQ, per germline. This CDR3 has 14 amino acids. V lost 1 base and J 6 bases, leaving 14 bases between the germline ends. This CDR3 reads CASSLKSGLREQYF. Here the CDR3 DNA reads TGCGCCAGCAGCTTGAAGTCAGGGCTTCGCGAGCAGTACTTC.

This chain uses TRBV5-1 with TRBJ2-7; a weak D match, TRBD1 (6 bases). The CDR3 has 14 residues. The V end was cut by 5 bases, the J end by 2 bases, with 14 bases between. Germline V gene lookup returns CDR1 SGHRS and CDR2 YFSETQ. As DNA, the CDR3 is TGCGCCAGCAGTCAGGGGTTGGTCACCTACGAGCAGTACTTC. Protein product: CASSQGLVTYEQYF.

The chain carries TRBV11-2 and TRBJ2-1, with D tentatively TRBD1 (5 bases). Trimming removed 5 bases from V and 9 bases from J, with 20 bases in between. The germline gives CDR1 SGHAT, CDR2 FQNNGV. The CDR3 runs 15 residues. This chain's CDR3 is CASSPQVGLSGEQFF. The CDR3 DNA follows: TGTGCCAGCAGCCCACAGGTAGGGCTATCCGGTGAGCAGTTCTTC.

The V call is TRBV19, the J call TRBJ1-4; D may be TRBD1 (5 bases). Germline values: CDR1 LNHDA, CDR2 SQIVND (reference sequence). V was clipped by 5 bases and J by 9 bases, with 13 bases between them. The CDR3 is made up of 13 amino acids. DNA for the CDR3: TGTGCCAGTAGTGTCACGGCAGGGAAAAAACTGTTTTTT. Residues: CASSVTAGKKLFF.

The CDR3 region is CASSSGTGGPYEQYF. Written as DNA, the CDR3 is TGTGCCAGTAGTTCGGGGACGGGAGGACCCTACGAGCAGTACTTC. This chain joins TRBV19 and TRBJ2-7; 7 bases are shared with TRBD2. The ends lost 5 bases at V and 2 bases at J; junction bases unmatched: 9. Germline-derived CDR1 and CDR2 are LNHDA and SQIVND (reference sequence). The CDR3 has 15 amino acids.

The chain uses TRBV11-2 and TRBJ2-2; maybe TRBD2 (7 bases). The CDR3 is 16 residues long. V was shortened by 0 bases and J by 5 bases, with 13 bases between the two germline ends. Germline CDR1 is SGHAT and CDR2 is FQNNGV. The CDR3 loop reads CASSLDRGAWTGELFF. In DNA, the CDR3 is TGTGCCAGCAGCTTAGATCGGGGGGCCTGGACCGGGGAGCTGTTTTTT. Full variable domain (remainder filled in from reference TRBV11-2 and TRBJ2-2): EAGVAQSPRYKIIEKRQSVAFWCNPISGHATLYWYQQILGQGPKLLIQFQNNGVVDDSQLPKDRFSAERLKGVDSTLKIQPAKLEDSAVYLCASSLDRGAWTGELFFGEGSRLTVL.

This clone was counted between two and nine times. J is TRBJ2-1 and V is TRBV6-5; 12 bases map to TRBD2. With 4 bases clipped from V and 8 bases from J, the junction kept 6 bases outside the gene matches. CDR1 MNHEY and CDR2 SVGAGI come from the germline V gene. CDR3 size: 15 residues. The CDR3 spells CASSLLAGGRDEQFF. CDR3 nucleotide sequence: TGTGCCAGCAGTTTGCTAGCGGGAGGGCGGGATGAGCAGTTCTTC.

This sequence joins TRBV28 and TRBJ1-1; tentative D call: TRBD1 (5 bases). V shed 10 bases and J shed 1 base, with 13 bases lying between them. Germline CDR1 is MDHEN and CDR2 is SYDVKM. This CDR3 has 13 amino acids. The CDR3 DNA is TGTGCCACACAAGACAGCACGAACACTGAAGCTTTCTTT. Translating gives CATQDSTNTEAFF.

V gene TRBV28 combines with J gene TRBJ2-1; 7 positions agree with TRBD1. Germline values: CDR1 MDHEN, CDR2 SYDVKM. V shed 3 bases and J 4 bases; nucleotides not matched to a gene: 6. The CDR3 is 15 amino acids. This chain's CDR3 is CASSFLGGRYNEQFF. The CDR3 region has the DNA TGTGCCAGCAGTTTTTTAGGGGGCAGGTACAATGAGCAGTTCTTC.